These 3 T cell receptor beta chains share one sample of origin, sequenced in a study of OX40 agonist ivuxolimab in advanced cancers. The repertoire was sequenced with immunoSEQ multiplex PCR; TCRdb's copy has only in-frame clones and lacks some. The sample consists of tens of thousands of clones, less than 95% of them appearing once. This specimen was CD4+ or CD8+ T cells sorted from blood, taken in a trial of the OX40 agonist ivuxolimab. The receptors shown here come from an adult with an advanced solid tumor such as melanoma, head and neck, liver or kidney cancer.

This chain links TRBV19 with TRBJ1-5; D perhaps matches TRBD1 (6 bases). Germline CDR1 is LNHDA and CDR2 is SQIVND (reference sequence). Between the trimmed V and J ends, which lost 7 bases and 6 bases, there was a span of 13 bases. The CDR3 is 13 amino acids. CDR3 coding DNA: TGTGCCAGTAACAGGGTCAGGGCTCAGCCCCAGCATTTT. This gives the protein CASNRVRAQPQHF.

The chain combines TRBV5-4 with TRBJ1-2; 7 nucleotides match TRBD1. The germline CDR1 and CDR2 sequences are SGHNT and YYREEE (reference sequence). This CDR3 spans 14 amino acids. V dropped 6 bases and J dropped 4; count of bases not matched to a gene: 9. CDR3 region: CASNFDREVYGYTF. CDR3 DNA sequence: TGTGCCAGCAATTTTGACAGGGAAGTCTATGGCTACACCTTC.

In its sample, this clone was seen a few times. The chain employs TRBV29-1 and TRBJ1-1; D uncertain. Germline assignment: CDR1 SQVTM and CDR2 ANQGSEA. The CDR3 is 12 residues long. The V and J ends lost 5 bases and 0 bases respectively, with 7 bases between them. CDR3 residues: CSVRRMNTEAFF. As DNA, the CDR3 is TGCAGCGTTCGACGGATGAACACTGAAGCTTTCTTT.